The T cell receptor beta chain under discussion was sequenced for a study of cytomegalovirus exposure and HLA in healthy donors. The study, taken as a whole, reports: Links to common viral pathogens appeared, in a later analysis, for several of the most significant clusters. Within the data, a cluster of highly shared sequence variants was likely a sequencing artifact. With DRB1 most and HLA-C fewest, TCR association rates differed between HLA loci in a later analysis. It has been reported that TCR beta sequences accurately predicted the HLA-A and HLA-B alleles of most subjects.

A note on this clone: No antigen is known for it.

The germline CDR1 and CDR2 sequences are SEHNR and FQNEAQ (reference sequence). This CDR3 contains 13 residues. Trimming took 5 bases from V and 4 from J, leaving 11 bases between them. Primers for the PCR totalled 60 Vbeta and 13 Jbeta. The method was immunoSEQ multiplex PCR; TCRdb's version includes in-frame clones alone and lacks a portion of them. The sample lists approximately 120,000 clones, about four fifths occurring once. The TCR comes from a man between 35 and 55 years old in good health and CMV-seronegative. Specimen: PBMCs. The chain links TRBV7-9 to TRBJ1-1; D is unresolved. CDR3 coding DNA: TGTGCCAGCAGCCCACGGGAGGGCACTGAAGCTTTCTTT. The encoded protein is CASSPREGTEAFF.